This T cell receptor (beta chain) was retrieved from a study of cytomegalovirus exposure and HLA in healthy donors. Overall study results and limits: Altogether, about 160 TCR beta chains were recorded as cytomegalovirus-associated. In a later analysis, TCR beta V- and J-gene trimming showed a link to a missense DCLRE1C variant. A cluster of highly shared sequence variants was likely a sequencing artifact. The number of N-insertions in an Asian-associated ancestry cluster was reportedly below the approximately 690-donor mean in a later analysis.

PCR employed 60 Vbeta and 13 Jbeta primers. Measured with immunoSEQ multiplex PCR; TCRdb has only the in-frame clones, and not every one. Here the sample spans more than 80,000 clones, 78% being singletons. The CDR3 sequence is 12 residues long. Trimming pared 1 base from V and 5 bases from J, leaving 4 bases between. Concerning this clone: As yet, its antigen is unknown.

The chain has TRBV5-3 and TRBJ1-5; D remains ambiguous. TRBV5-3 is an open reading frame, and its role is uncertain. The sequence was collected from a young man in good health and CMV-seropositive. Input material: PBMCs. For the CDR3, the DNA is TGTGCCAGAAGCTTGCCCGATCAGCCCCAGCATTTT. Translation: CARSLPDQPQHF.